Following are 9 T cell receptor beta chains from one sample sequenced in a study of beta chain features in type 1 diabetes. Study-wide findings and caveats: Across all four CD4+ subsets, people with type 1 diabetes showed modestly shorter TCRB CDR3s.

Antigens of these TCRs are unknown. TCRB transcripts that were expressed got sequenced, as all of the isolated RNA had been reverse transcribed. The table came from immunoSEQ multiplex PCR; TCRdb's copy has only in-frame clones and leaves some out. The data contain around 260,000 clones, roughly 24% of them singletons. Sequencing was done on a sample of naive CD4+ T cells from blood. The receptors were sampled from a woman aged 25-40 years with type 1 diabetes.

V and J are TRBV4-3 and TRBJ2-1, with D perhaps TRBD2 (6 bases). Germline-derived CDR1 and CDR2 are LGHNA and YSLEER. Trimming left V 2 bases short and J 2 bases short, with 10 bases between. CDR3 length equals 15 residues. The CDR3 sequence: CASSQNGGTYNEQFF. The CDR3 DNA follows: TGCGCCAGCAGCCAAAATGGCGGGACCTACAATGAGCAGTTCTTC.

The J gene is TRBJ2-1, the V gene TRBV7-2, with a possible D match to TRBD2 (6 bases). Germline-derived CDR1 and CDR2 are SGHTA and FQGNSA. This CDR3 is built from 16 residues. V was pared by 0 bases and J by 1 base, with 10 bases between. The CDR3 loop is CASSLASGDSYNEQFF. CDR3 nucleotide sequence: TGTGCCAGCAGCTTAGCTAGCGGAGATTCCTACAATGAGCAGTTCTTC.

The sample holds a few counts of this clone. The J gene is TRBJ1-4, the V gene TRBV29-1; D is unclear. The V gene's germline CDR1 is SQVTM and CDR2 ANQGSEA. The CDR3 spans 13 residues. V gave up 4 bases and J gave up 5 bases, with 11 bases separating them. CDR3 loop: CSVVVSGNEKLFF. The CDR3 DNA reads TGCAGCGTTGTGGTCAGCGGAAATGAAAAACTGTTTTTT.

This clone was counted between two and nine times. The CDR3 here is CATGVAGANVLTF. In nucleotides, the CDR3 is TGTGCCACAGGGGTGGCTGGGGCCAACGTCCTGACTTTC. The gene calls are TRBV30 and TRBJ2-6, with 7 bases that match TRBD1. Germline CDR1 GTSNPN, CDR2 SVGIG (reference sequence). Losses at the gene ends were 8 bases for V and 2 bases for J; bases not matched to a gene: 3. The CDR3 extends over 13 amino acids.

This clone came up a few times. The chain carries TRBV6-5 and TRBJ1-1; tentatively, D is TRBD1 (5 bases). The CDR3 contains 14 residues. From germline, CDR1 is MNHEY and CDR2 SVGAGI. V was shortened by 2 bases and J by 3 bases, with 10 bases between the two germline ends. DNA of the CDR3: TGTGCCAGCAGTTACGGATTCAGGGACACTGAAGCTTTCTTT. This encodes CASSYGFRDTEAFF.

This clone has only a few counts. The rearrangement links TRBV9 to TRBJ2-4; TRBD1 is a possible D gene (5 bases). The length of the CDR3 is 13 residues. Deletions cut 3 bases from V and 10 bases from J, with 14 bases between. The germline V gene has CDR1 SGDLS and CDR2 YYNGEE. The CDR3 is CASSASSQEIQYF. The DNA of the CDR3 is TGTGCCAGCAGCGCTTCATCACAGGAAATTCAGTACTTC.

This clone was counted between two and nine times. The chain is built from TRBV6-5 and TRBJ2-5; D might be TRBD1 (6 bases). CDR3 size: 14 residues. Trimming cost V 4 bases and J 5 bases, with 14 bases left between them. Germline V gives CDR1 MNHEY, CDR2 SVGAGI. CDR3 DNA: TGTGCCAGCAGTTCGACAGACAGGAGGGAGACCCAGTACTTC. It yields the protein CASSSTDRRETQYF.

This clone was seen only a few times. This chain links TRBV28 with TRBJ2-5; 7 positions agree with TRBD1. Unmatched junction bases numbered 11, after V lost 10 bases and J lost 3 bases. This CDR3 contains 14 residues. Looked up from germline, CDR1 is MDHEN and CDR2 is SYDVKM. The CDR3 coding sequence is TGTGCCATCGCGCCCGGGGACAGAGAAGAGACCCAGTACTTC. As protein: CAIAPGDREETQYF.

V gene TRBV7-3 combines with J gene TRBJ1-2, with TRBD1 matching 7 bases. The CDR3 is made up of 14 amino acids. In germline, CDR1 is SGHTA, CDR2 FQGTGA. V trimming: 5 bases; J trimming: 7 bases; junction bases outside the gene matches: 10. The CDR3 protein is CASSLTGRGLGYTF. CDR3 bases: TGTGCCAGCAGCCTGACAGGGCGCGGGCTTGGCTACACCTTC.